These 10 T cell receptor beta chains were all obtained from the same sample, sequenced in a study of T-cell memory formation after mild COVID-19. MiXCR, applied by TCRdb to the 5' RACE reads, yields one record per CDR3 protein. The table lists about 130,000 distinct CDR3 sequences, about a sixth of them singletons. The specimen sequenced was PBMCs or a T cell subset sorted from them (not recorded which). The receptors originated from a man aged 18 to 35 who had mild COVID-19 (a few samples of this study predate the infection). Cell type and time point are not known.

The chain uses TRBV4-3 and TRBJ1-6; the D is unclear. The V gene lost 3 bases and the J gene lost 10 bases, with 10 bases spanning the gap. The CDR3 contains 13 residues. CDR1 is LGHNA, CDR2 YSLEER, per germline. Here the CDR3 reads CASSQGRGSPLHF. CDR3 DNA sequence: TGCGCCAGCAGCCAGGGCAGAGGATCACCCCTCCACTTT.

The chain couples TRBV20-1 to TRBJ1-2, with D uncertain. The CDR3 is 15 amino acids. The ends were cut back, 5 bases at V and 2 bases at J, with 18 bases in the middle. Germline-derived CDR1 and CDR2 are DFQATT and SNEGSKA (reference sequence). CDR3 sequence (DNA): TGCAGTGCTTTCCGGGATAACGTTGGAAACTATGGCTACACCTTC. Amino acids: CSAFRDNVGNYGYTF.

This clonotype appeared a few times. V and J are TRBV18 and TRBJ2-5; D uncertain. Germline-derived CDR1 and CDR2 are KGHSH and LQKENI. V shed 6 bases and J shed 3 bases, with 8 bases lying between them. The CDR3 has 12 amino acids. This chain's CDR3 is CASSVWEETQYF. CDR3 coding DNA: TGTGCCAGCTCCGTCTGGGAAGAGACCCAGTACTTC.

This clonotype has more than one count but fewer than ten. The V gene is TRBV5-1, the J gene TRBJ1-2, with D possibly TRBD1 on 6 matching bases. In germline, CDR1 is SGHRS, CDR2 YFSETQ. The V gene lost 0 bases and the J gene lost 1 base, with 7 bases spanning the gap. The CDR3 has 14 amino acids. CDR3 residues: CASSLGQVNYGYTF. The CDR3 DNA reads TGCGCCAGCAGCTTGGGACAGGTTAACTATGGCTACACCTTC.

The J gene is TRBJ2-4, the V gene TRBV18, with 7 bases that match TRBD1. The CDR3 is made up of 14 amino acids. The germline CDR1 and CDR2 sequences are KGHSH and LQKENI. Trimming removed 6 bases from V and 5 bases from J; junction bases left unmatched: 7. CDR3 protein: CASSGWDSENIQYF. CDR3 in DNA: TGTGCCAGCTCCGGGTGGGACAGTGAAAACATTCAGTACTTC.

This clonotype was seen a few times. The chain joins TRBV6-1 to TRBJ2-3, with D maybe TRBD1 (5 bases). V was pared by 2 bases and J by 2 bases, with 11 bases between. The CDR3 loop spans 15 amino acids. The germline V gene encodes CDR1 MNHNS and CDR2 SASEGT. The CDR3 loop is CASSESPGFTDTQYF. The CDR3 nucleotides read TGTGCCAGCAGTGAAAGCCCAGGGTTCACAGATACGCAGTATTTT.

The J gene is TRBJ2-1, the V gene TRBV9, with D possibly called TRBD1 or TRBD2 (5 bases each). The germline V gene encodes CDR1 SGDLS and CDR2 YYNGEE. Trimming took off 3 bases at V and 4 bases at J, with 8 bases between the two ends. This CDR3 spans 13 amino acids. CDR3 nucleotides: TGTGCCAGCAGCGGGGACGCATACAATGAGCAGTTCTTC. Its protein is CASSGDAYNEQFF.

The rearrangement joins TRBV7-3 to TRBJ2-1; 12 positions agree with TRBD2. Germline CDR1 reads SGHTA; CDR2 reads FQGTGA. There are 20 residues in the CDR3. V shed 5 bases and J 3 bases; nucleotides not matched to a gene: 17. CDR3 sequence reads: CASSLRSSGGVSGSYNEQFF. The CDR3 coding sequence is TGTGCCAGCAGCCTAAGGTCTAGCGGGGGGGTAAGCGGTAGCTACAATGAGCAGTTCTTC.

This clonotype showed up many times. The chain uses TRBV2 and TRBJ1-1; D gene ambiguous. The CDR3 sequence is 15 residues long. The V and J ends lost 4 bases and 0 bases respectively, with 12 bases between them. Germline V gives CDR1 SNHLY, CDR2 FYNNEI. For the CDR3, the DNA is TGTGCCAGCAGTGTCGCAGTTCAGATGAACACTGAAGCTTTCTTT. Amino acid sequence: CASSVAVQMNTEAFF.

The chain is built from TRBV12-3 or TRBV12-4 and TRBJ1-2, with 10 nucleotides matching TRBD1. The trim removed 5 bases at V and 4 bases at J, leaving 7 bases unmatched. The CDR3 loop spans 15 amino acids. The chain's CDR3 is CASSPRGQGSYGYTF. The CDR3, as DNA: TGTGCCAGCAGTCCCAGGGGACAGGGGTCCTATGGCTACACCTTC.